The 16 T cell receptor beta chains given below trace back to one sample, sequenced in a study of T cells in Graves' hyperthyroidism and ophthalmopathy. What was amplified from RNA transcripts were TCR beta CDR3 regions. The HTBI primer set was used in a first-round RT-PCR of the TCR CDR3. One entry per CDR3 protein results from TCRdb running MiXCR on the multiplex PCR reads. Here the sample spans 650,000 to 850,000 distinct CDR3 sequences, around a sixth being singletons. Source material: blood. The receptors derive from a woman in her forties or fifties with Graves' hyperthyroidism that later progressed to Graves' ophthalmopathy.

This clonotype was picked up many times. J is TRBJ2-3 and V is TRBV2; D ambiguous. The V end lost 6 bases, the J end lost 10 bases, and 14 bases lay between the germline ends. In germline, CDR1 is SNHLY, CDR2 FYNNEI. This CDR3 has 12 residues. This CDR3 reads CASSLRLPAQYF. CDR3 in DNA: TGTGCCAGCAGCCTCAGGTTGCCTGCGCAGTATTTT.

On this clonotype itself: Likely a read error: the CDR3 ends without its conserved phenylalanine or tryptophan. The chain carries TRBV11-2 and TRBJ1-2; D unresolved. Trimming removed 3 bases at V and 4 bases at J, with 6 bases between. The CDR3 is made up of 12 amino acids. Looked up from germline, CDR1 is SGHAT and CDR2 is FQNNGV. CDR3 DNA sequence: TGTGCCAGCAGCTTGAGTGGCTATGGCTACACCCTC. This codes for CASSLSGYGYTL.

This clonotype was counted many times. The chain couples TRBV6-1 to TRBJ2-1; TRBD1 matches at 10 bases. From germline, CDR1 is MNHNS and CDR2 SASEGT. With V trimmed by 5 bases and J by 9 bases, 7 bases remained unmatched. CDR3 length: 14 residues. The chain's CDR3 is CASSPRQGAGEQFF. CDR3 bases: TGTGCCAGCAGTCCGAGACAGGGGGCCGGTGAGCAGTTCTTC.

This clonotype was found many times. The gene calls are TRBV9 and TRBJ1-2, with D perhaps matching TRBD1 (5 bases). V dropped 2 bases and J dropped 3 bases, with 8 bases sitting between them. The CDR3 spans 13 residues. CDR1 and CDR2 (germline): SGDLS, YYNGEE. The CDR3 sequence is CASSVGTDYGYTF. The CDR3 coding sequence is TGTGCCAGCAGCGTGGGGACGGACTATGGCTACACCTTC.

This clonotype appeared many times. The DNA of the CDR3 is TGTGCCAGCAGCCCCACCGGGGCTAGCAGGTGGCAAGAGACCCAGTACTTC. Translated: CASSPTGASRWQETQYF. The V gene is TRBV7-6, the J gene TRBJ2-5; D may correspond to TRBD1 or TRBD2 (5 bases each). Per germline, CDR1 SGHVS and CDR2 FNYEAQ. Trimming took off 5 bases at V and 2 bases at J, with 21 bases between the two ends. The CDR3 extends over 17 amino acids.

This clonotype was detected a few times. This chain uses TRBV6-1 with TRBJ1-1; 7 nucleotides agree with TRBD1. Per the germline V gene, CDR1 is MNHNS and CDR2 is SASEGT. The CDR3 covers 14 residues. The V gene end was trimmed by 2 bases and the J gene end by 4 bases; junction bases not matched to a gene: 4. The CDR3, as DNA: TGTGCCAGCAGTGAATGGACAGGTTCCACTGAAGCTTTCTTT. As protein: CASSEWTGSTEAFF.

The CDR3 DNA sequence: TGTGCCAGCAGTTTAGCCCCAAACTCCGACAGGGGGGTTATCTATGGCTACACCTTC. Translation gives CASSLAPNSDRGVIYGYTF. The chain employs TRBV12-3 or TRBV12-4 and TRBJ1-2; 9 positions match TRBD1. The CDR3 extends over 19 amino acids. V lost 0 bases and J lost 4; bases outside the gene matches: 15.

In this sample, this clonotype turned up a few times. The CDR3 region is CASSLVNTQETQYF. Written as DNA, the CDR3 is TGTGCCAGCAGCTTAGTGAATACCCAAGAGACCCAGTACTTC. The gene calls are TRBV7-9 and TRBJ2-5, with D hard to call. The V end was cut by 1 base, the J end by 1 base, with 7 bases between. The CDR3 contains 14 residues. CDR1 SEHNR and CDR2 FQNEAQ come from the germline V gene (reference sequence).

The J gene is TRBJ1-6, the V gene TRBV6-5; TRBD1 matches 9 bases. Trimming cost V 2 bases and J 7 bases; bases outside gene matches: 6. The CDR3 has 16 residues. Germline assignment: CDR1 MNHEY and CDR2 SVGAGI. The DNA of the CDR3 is TGTGCCAGCAGTTACGGACAGGGGACGGGGAATTCACCCCTCCACTTT. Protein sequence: CASSYGQGTGNSPLHF.

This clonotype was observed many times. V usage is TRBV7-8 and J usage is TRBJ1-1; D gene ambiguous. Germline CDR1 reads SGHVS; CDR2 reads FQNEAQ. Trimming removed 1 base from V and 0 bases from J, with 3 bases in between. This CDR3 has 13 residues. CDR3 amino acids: CASSLVLNTEAFF. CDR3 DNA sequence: TGTGCCAGCAGCTTAGTCTTGAACACTGAAGCTTTCTTT.

This chain's CDR3 is CASSLDMGAGYTF. The CDR3 region has the DNA TGTGCCAGCAGCTTAGATATGGGGGCTGGCTACACCTTC. V is TRBV7-2 and J is TRBJ1-2, with D possibly TRBD1 on 6 matching bases. Germline CDR1 SGHTA, CDR2 FQGNSA. The V end lost 1 base, the J end lost 7 bases, and 10 bases lay between the germline ends. The CDR3 has 13 residues.

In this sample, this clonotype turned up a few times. This CDR3 reads CASSLSAPGRTDTQYF. In DNA form, the CDR3 reads TGTGCCAGCAGTTTGTCGGCCCCAGGGAGAACAGATACGCAGTATTTT. The gene calls are TRBV27 and TRBJ2-3, with D tentatively TRBD1 or TRBD2 (5 bases each). V lost 3 bases and J lost 3, with 16 bases in between. This CDR3 spans 16 amino acids. The germline gives CDR1 MNHEY, CDR2 SMNVEV (reference sequence).

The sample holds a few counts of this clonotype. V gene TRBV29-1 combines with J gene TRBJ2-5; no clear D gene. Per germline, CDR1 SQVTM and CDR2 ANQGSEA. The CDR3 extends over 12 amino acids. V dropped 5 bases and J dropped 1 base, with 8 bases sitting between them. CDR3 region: CSVTKVQETQYF. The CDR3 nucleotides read TGCAGCGTTACCAAGGTCCAAGAGACCCAGTACTTC.

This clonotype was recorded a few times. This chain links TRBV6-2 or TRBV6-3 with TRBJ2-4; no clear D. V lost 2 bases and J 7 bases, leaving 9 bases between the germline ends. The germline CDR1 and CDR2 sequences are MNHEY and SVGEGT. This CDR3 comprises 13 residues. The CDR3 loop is CASSYPTQNIQYF. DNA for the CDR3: TGTGCCAGCAGTTACCCCACCCAGAACATTCAGTACTTC.

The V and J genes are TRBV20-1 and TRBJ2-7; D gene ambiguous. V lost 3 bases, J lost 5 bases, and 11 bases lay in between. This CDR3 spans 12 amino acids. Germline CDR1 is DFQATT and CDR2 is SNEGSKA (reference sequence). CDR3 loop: CSASVALHEQYF. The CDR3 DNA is TGCAGTGCTAGTGTGGCGTTACACGAGCAGTACTTC.

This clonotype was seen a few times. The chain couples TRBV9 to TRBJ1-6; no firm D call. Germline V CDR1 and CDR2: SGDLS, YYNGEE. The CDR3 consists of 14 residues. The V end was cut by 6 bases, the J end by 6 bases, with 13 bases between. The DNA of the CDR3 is TGTGCCAGCACCCCGGGCGCTCCTAATTCACCCCTCCACTTT. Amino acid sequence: CASTPGAPNSPLHF.